These 22 T cell receptor beta chains were sequenced from one sample in a study of blood T cell repertoires in COVID-19. The data were produced by immunoSEQ multiplex PCR, yet TCRdb's version contains in-frame clones alone and is incomplete. The sample shows some 530,000 clones, approximately 83% of them seen only once. Sequences were obtained from peripheral blood. Receptors were obtained from a human donor in a cohort sampled during active COVID-19.

The CDR3 is CSVIPLVQLAFF. CDR3 nucleotide sequence: TGCAGCGTTATCCCTTTGGTGCAGTTAGCTTTCTTT. The chain employs TRBV29-1 and TRBJ1-1; D uncertain. Germline CDR1 reads SQVTM; CDR2 reads ANQGSEA. The CDR3 runs 12 residues. Trimming shortened V by 5 bases and J by 10 bases, and 17 bases separated the two germline ends. Variable domain in full (rest from reference TRBV29-1 and TRBJ1-1): SAVISQKPSRDICQRGTSLTIQCQVDSQVTMMFWYRQQPGQSLTLIATANQGSEATYESGFVIDKFPISRPNLTFSTLTVSNMSPEDSSIYLCSVIPLVQLAFFGQGTRLTVV.

The V call is TRBV27, the J call TRBJ2-2, with D perhaps matching TRBD2 (7 bases). The V end lost 5 bases, the J end lost 4 bases, and 17 bases lay between the germline ends. CDR3 length: 16 amino acids. Germline-derived CDR1 and CDR2 are MNHEY and SMNVEV (reference sequence). In DNA, the CDR3 is TGTGCCAGCAGTCACTTTCTGGGAGGGGGCACCGGGGAGCTGTTTTTT. Protein: CASSHFLGGGTGELFF.

The chain uses TRBV29-1 and TRBJ2-7; 9 bases line up with TRBD2. Unmatched junction bases numbered 5, after V lost 4 bases and J lost 4 bases. The germline V gene encodes CDR1 SQVTM and CDR2 ANQGSEA. The length of the CDR3 is 13 residues. CDR3 sequence reads: CSVGRREGYEQYF. For the CDR3, the DNA is TGCAGCGTTGGACGGCGGGAGGGATACGAGCAGTACTTC.

This clone was seen only a few times. The chain has TRBV11-3 and TRBJ2-7, with D possibly being TRBD2 (5 bases). V was pared by 7 bases and J by 5 bases, with 15 bases between. Germline V gene sequence: CDR1 SGHNT, CDR2 YENEEA. CDR3 length: 13 amino acids. In DNA form, the CDR3 reads TGTGCCAGCATTTCCCGGCGGGTGGACGAGCAGTACTTC. It encodes CASISRRVDEQYF.

This clone was seen only a few times. The chain carries TRBV7-9 and TRBJ2-2; possibly TRBD2 for D (5 bases). The V and J ends lost 0 bases and 16 bases respectively, with 18 bases between them. The CDR3 has 14 amino acids. CDR1 and CDR2 from the germline V gene are SEHNR and FQNEAQ (reference sequence). DNA for the CDR3: TGTGCCAGCAGCTTAGCGGGCTCCACCGGGGTCCAGTTTTTT. This translates into CASSLAGSTGVQFF.

Points on this clone: Additional DNA sequences in this sample encode the identical CDR3. V and J are TRBV5-4 and TRBJ1-1; 8 bases are shared with TRBD1. CDR1 and CDR2 (germline): SGHNT, YYREEE (reference sequence). The CDR3 totals 15 residues. J lost 1 base, V lost 4 bases, and 6 bases had no gene match. This CDR3 reads CASSLGTGANTEAFF. CDR3 nucleotide sequence: TGTGCCAGCAGCCTGGGGACAGGCGCGAACACTGAAGCTTTCTTT.

The chain links TRBV7-9 to TRBJ1-5, with 9 positions matching TRBD1. Germline V gives CDR1 SEHNR, CDR2 FQNEAQ (reference sequence). J was trimmed by 0 bases and V by 3 bases; bases with no gene match: 9. The CDR3 consists of 18 residues. The CDR3 bases are TGTGCCAGCAGCTTCGCCGGGACAGGGAAATCTAGCAATCAGCCCCAGCATTTT. It translates to CASSFAGTGKSSNQPQHF.

The CDR3 here is CASIAGEHEQFF. In DNA, the CDR3 is TGTGCCAGTATAGCGGGAGAACATGAGCAGTTCTTC. The chain has TRBV2 and TRBJ2-1; 9 bases are a match to TRBD2. V was clipped by 9 bases and J by 8 bases; unmatched bases: 5. This CDR3 has 12 amino acids. Germline V CDR1 and CDR2: SNHLY, FYNNEI.

This chain links TRBV6-5 with TRBJ1-6; 7 bases fit TRBD1. Germline trimming cut 4 bases from V and 9 bases from J; bases unmatched to any gene: 12. The CDR3 runs to 16 residues. Per germline, CDR1 MNHEY and CDR2 SVGAGI. CDR3 amino acids: CASSFSATGTSSPLHF. The CDR3 coding sequence is TGTGCCAGCAGTTTTAGCGCGACAGGGACGTCTTCACCCCTCCACTTT.

V and J are TRBV3-1 (or the pseudogene TRBV3-2) and TRBJ2-7; 9 bases are shared with TRBD2. The junction had 4 bases not matched to a gene; V was cut back by 8 bases and J by 2 bases. The CDR3 is 13 amino acids. The germline V gene encodes CDR1 LGHDT and CDR2 YNNKEL (reference sequence). CDR3 DNA: TGTGCCAGCCAGCGGGGGGCAGCCTACGAGCAGTACTTC. It specifies CASQRGAAYEQYF.

This clone came up once. This sequence joins TRBV27 and TRBJ2-7, with 8 bases fitting TRBD2. The germline V gene has CDR1 MNHEY and CDR2 SMNVEV (reference sequence). The CDR3 is made up of 14 amino acids. V lost 4 bases to trimming and J lost 3 bases; unmatched junction nucleotides: 5. CDR3 sequence (DNA): TGTGCCAGCAGTTCCGGGACTAGTATCTACGAGCAGTACTTC. Translating it yields CASSSGTSIYEQYF.

CDR3 protein: CASTTGALDTQYF. The CDR3 DNA sequence: TGTGCCAGTACCACTGGGGCCCTAGATACGCAGTATTTT. The chain recombines TRBV19 with TRBJ2-3; D possibly corresponds to TRBD1 (5 bases). Germline V CDR1 and CDR2: LNHDA, SQIVND (reference sequence). The CDR3 spans 13 residues. Trimming removed 7 bases from V and 5 bases from J, with 13 bases in between.

J is TRBJ2-1 and V is TRBV14; no reliable D call. Trimming took off 5 bases at V and 1 base at J, with 6 bases between the two ends. CDR3 size: 13 residues. Germline V CDR1 and CDR2: SGHDN, FVKESK. The CDR3: CASSSVSYNEQFF. Here the CDR3 DNA reads TGTGCCAGCAGCTCAGTATCCTACAATGAGCAGTTCTTC. Using reference TRBV14 and TRBJ2-1 for the parts outside the CDR3, the full variable domain is EAGVTQFPSHSVIEKGQTVTLRCDPISGHDNLYWYRRVMGKEIKFLLHFVKESKQDESGMPNNRFLAERTGGTYSTLKVQPAELEDSGVYFCASSSVSYNEQFFGPGTRLTVL.

The rearrangement links TRBV6-5 to TRBJ1-3, with 7 bases lining up with TRBD1. The CDR3 length is 15 residues. The ends lost 4 bases at V and 0 bases at J; junction bases unmatched: 3. Germline V gives CDR1 MNHEY, CDR2 SVGAGI. The CDR3 DNA sequence: TGTGCCAGCAGTTTTGGGACAGACTCTGGAAACACCATATATTTT. It specifies CASSFGTDSGNTIYF.

The chain uses TRBV13 and TRBJ1-1; 7 nucleotides match TRBD1. The CDR3 is 16 residues long. Germline-derived CDR1 and CDR2 are PRHDT and FYEKMQ (reference sequence). J gave up 4 bases and V 5 bases, and 13 bases lay outside the gene matches. CDR3 sequence: CASSPDGTTGRTEAFF. The DNA for the CDR3 is TGTGCCAGCAGCCCGGATGGCACGACAGGGCGCACTGAAGCTTTCTTT.

This chain joins TRBV2 and TRBJ2-2, with TRBD2 matching 8 bases. The V and J ends lost 4 bases and 5 bases, in that order; junction bases with no gene match: 9. Looked up from germline, CDR1 is SNHLY and CDR2 is FYNNEI. The CDR3 has 16 residues. The CDR3 loop is CASSVKGASGTGELFF. The DNA of the CDR3 is TGTGCCAGCAGTGTAAAGGGAGCTAGCGGGACCGGGGAGCTGTTTTTT.

The J gene is TRBJ1-2, the V gene TRBV6-2 or TRBV6-3, with D hard to call. Looked up from germline, CDR1 is MNHEY and CDR2 is SVGEGT. This CDR3 spans 12 amino acids. V was shortened by 5 bases and J by 3 bases, with 7 bases between the two germline ends. The CDR3 sequence is CASSLTDYGYTF. CDR3 DNA: TGTGCCAGCAGTCTCACAGACTATGGCTACACCTTC.

The chain recombines TRBV11-2 with TRBJ1-3; TRBD1 might be the D (5 bases). V lost 8 bases to trimming and J lost 0 bases, with 11 bases between them. The CDR3 is made up of 14 amino acids. In germline, CDR1 is SGHAT, CDR2 FQNNGV. The CDR3 region has the DNA TGTGCCAGCGGAATGACAGTCTCTGGAAACACCATATATTTT. The encoded protein is CASGMTVSGNTIYF.

This chain joins TRBV3-1 (or the pseudogene TRBV3-2) and TRBJ2-5; the match to TRBD2 covers 10 bases. The CDR3 runs 15 residues. V shed 2 bases, J shed 5 bases, and the junction held 5 bases outside the gene matches. Germline V gives CDR1 LGHDT, CDR2 YNNKEL (reference sequence). Here the CDR3 reads CASSQPGLAKETQYF. Written as DNA, the CDR3 is TGTGCCAGCAGCCAACCGGGACTAGCGAAGGAGACCCAGTACTTC.

The chain is built from TRBV3-1 (or the pseudogene TRBV3-2) and TRBJ2-2; 8 nucleotides align to TRBD2. The V and J ends lost 2 bases and 5 bases, in that order; junction bases with no gene match: 4. This CDR3 has 15 amino acids. Germline V gene sequence: CDR1 LGHDT, CDR2 YNNKEL (reference sequence). The CDR3 loop is CASSQSSGTTGELFF. The CDR3 bases are TGTGCCAGCAGCCAAAGTAGCGGGACGACCGGGGAGCTGTTTTTT.

A word on this clone: In the same sample, other DNA sequences code for this CDR3. The V call is TRBV28, the J call TRBJ1-2, with 8 positions matching TRBD1. CDR1 MDHEN and CDR2 SYDVKM come from the germline V gene. With V trimmed by 6 bases and J by 5 bases, 2 bases remained unmatched. The CDR3 is 12 amino acids. The CDR3 DNA is TGTGCCAGCAGCCGACAGGGGTATGGCTACACCTTC. It is translated as CASSRQGYGYTF.

DNA of the CDR3: TGTGCCAGCAGTCAAAGACAGGGCCTCTATGGCTACACCTTC. Translation gives CASSQRQGLYGYTF. The chain is built from TRBV6-5 and TRBJ1-2; 7 bases match TRBD1. The CDR3 runs to 14 residues. V lost 5 bases to trimming and J lost 4 bases; unmatched junction nucleotides: 7. The germline gives CDR1 MNHEY, CDR2 SVGAGI.